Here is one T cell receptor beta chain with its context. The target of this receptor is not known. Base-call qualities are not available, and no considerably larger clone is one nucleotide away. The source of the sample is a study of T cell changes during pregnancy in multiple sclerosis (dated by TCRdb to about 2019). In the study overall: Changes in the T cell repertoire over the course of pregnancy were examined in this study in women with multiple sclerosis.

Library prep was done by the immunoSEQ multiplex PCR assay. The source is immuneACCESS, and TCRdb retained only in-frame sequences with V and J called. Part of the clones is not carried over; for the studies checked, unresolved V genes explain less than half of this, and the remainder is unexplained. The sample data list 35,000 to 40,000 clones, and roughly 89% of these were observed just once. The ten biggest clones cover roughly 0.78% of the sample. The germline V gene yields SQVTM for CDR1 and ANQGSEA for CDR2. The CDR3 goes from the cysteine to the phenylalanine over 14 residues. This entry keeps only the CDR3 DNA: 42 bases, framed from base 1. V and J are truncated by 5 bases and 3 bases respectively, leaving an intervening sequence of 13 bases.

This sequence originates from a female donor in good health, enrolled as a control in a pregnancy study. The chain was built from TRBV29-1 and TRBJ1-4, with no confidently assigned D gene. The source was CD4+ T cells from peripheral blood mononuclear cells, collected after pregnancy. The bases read TGCAGCGTTCTCTCCCCGGGGTCTAATGAAAAACTGTTTTTT. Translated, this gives CSVLSPGSNEKLFF.